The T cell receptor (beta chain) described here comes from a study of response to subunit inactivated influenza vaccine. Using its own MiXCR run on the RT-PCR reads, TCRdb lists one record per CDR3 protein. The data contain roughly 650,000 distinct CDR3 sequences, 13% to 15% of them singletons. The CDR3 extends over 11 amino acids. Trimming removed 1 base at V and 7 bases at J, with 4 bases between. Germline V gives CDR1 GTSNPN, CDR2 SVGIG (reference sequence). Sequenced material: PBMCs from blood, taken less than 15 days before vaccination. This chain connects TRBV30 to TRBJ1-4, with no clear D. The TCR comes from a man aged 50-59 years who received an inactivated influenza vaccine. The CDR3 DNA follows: TGTGCCTGGAGTGAAGTTGAAAAACTGTTTTTT. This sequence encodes CAWSEVEKLFF.